Following are 23 T cell receptor beta chains from one sample sequenced in a study of T cells expressing NK-cell markers. One entry per CDR3 protein, without DNA, is what TCRdb gives after re-calling the 5' RACE reads. The sample has about 370,000 distinct CDR3 sequences. Sequencing was done on a sample of blood T cells: a sorted CD56 or NKG2C T cell subset, CD4+ or CD8+ T cells, or bulk PBMC T cells (not recorded which). Receptors were obtained from a woman in her fifties or sixties in good health.

V is TRBV5-1 and J is TRBJ2-3; there is no DNA to check the TCRdb D call of TRBD2. CDR1 SGHRS and CDR2 YFSETQ come from the germline V gene. The CDR3 loop spans 14 amino acids. CDR3 sequence reads: CASSLLEGTDTQYF.

The chain couples TRBV29-1 to TRBJ2-3; TCRdb's D call of TRBD2 is untestable without DNA. The CDR3 runs 15 residues. From germline, CDR1 is SQVTM and CDR2 ANQGSEA. CDR3 residues: CSLRDLRFSTDTQYF.

This chain links TRBV12-3 or TRBV12-4 with TRBJ2-3; the TCRdb D gene call, TRBD2, has no DNA to confirm it. The CDR3 has 15 amino acids. CDR3 sequence: CASSLGEGPGDTQYF.

The gene calls are TRBV9 and TRBJ2-3. Germline lookup yields CDR1 SGDLS and CDR2 YYNGEE. The CDR3 totals 15 residues. The CDR3 region is CASSVGILAPDTQYF. Using reference TRBV9 and TRBJ2-3 for the parts outside the CDR3, the full variable domain is DSGVTQTPKHLITATGQRVTLRCSPRSGDLSVYWYQQSLDQGLQFLIQYYNGEERAKGNILERFSAQQFPDLHSELNLSSLELGDSALYFCASSVGILAPDTQYFGPGTRLTVL.

The chain uses TRBV12-5 and TRBJ1-5; TCRdb outputs TRBD1, but without DNA this stays unchecked. Germline lookup yields CDR1 LGHNT and CDR2 FRNRAP. The CDR3 runs 14 residues. The CDR3 is CASGPGRGDQPQHF.

The chain uses TRBV27 and TRBJ1-5. CDR3 length: 14 residues. CDR1 and CDR2 (germline): MNHEY, SMNVEV (reference sequence). CDR3 in amino acids: CASSLGNRYQPQHF.

J is TRBJ2-7 and V is TRBV29-1; absent DNA, TCRdb's TRBD2 call cannot be checked. This CDR3 comprises 14 residues. The V gene's germline CDR1 is SQVTM and CDR2 ANQGSEA. Here the CDR3 reads CSVAVSGNSYEQYF.

V usage is TRBV4-1 and J usage is TRBJ1-5; with no DNA, the TCRdb D assignment of TRBD1 cannot be verified. CDR1 and CDR2 from the germline V gene are MGHRA and YSYEKL. The CDR3 consists of 16 residues. The CDR3 loop reads CASSQVTGTAHQPQHF.

The chain links TRBV7-6 to TRBJ2-1; the TRBD1 assignment by TCRdb is unverifiable without DNA. The CDR3 loop spans 15 amino acids. The germline CDR1 and CDR2 sequences are SGHVS and FNYEAQ. The CDR3 spells CASSLGTGRYDEQFF.

The chain recombines TRBV6-5 with TRBJ2-3; lacking DNA, the TRBD2 call made by TCRdb goes unchecked. This CDR3 comprises 16 residues. Germline lookup yields CDR1 MNHEY and CDR2 SVGAGI. CDR3 in amino acids: CASSETSGRTGDTQYF.

The chain recombines TRBV7-8 with TRBJ2-4; TCRdb's D call of TRBD1 is untestable without DNA. The CDR3 loop spans 17 amino acids. Germline CDR1 is SGHVS and CDR2 is FQNEAQ. CDR3 sequence reads: CASSLNDRGLTKNIQYF.

V gene TRBV20-1 combines with J gene TRBJ2-1. The CDR3 covers 15 residues. Looked up from germline, CDR1 is DFQATT and CDR2 is SNEGSKA (reference sequence). The CDR3 sequence: CSARDRLAAHNEQFF.

The V gene is TRBV6-5, the J gene TRBJ2-2; with no DNA, the TCRdb D assignment of TRBD1 cannot be verified. Germline V CDR1 and CDR2: MNHEY, SVGAGI. The CDR3 has 16 residues. The CDR3 is CASSSDWTGVTGELFF.

This chain links TRBV5-1 with TRBJ2-1; TCRdb proposes TRBD2, but this gene call is untestable without DNA. This CDR3 region has 14 residues. Germline V CDR1 and CDR2: SGHRS, YFSETQ. This chain's CDR3 is CASIRTSGGDEQFF. Full variable domain (remainder filled in from reference TRBV5-1 and TRBJ2-1): KAGVTQTPRYLIKTRGQQVTLSCSPISGHRSVSWYQQTPGQGLQFLFEYFSETQRNKGNFPGRFSGRQFSNSRSEMNVSTLELGDSALYLCASIRTSGGDEQFFGPGTRLTVL.

The chain has TRBV5-1 and TRBJ2-4; the D call from TCRdb, TRBD2, cannot be confirmed without DNA. The germline V gene encodes CDR1 SGHRS and CDR2 YFSETQ. CDR3 length: 14 amino acids. The CDR3 sequence is CASSPTSGKNIQYF.

The chain links TRBV30 to TRBJ2-2; the D call from TCRdb, TRBD2, cannot be confirmed without DNA. Germline values: CDR1 GTSNPN, CDR2 SVGIG (reference sequence). This CDR3 region has 15 residues. CDR3 sequence reads: CAWSGGRPGTGELFF. Full variable domain (remainder filled in from reference TRBV30 and TRBJ2-2): SQTIHQWPATLVQPVGSPLSLECTVEGTSNPNLYWYRQAAGRGLQLLFYSVGIGQISSEVPQNLSASRPQDRQFILSSKKLLLSDSGFYLCAWSGGRPGTGELFFGEGSRLTVL.

The rearrangement uses TRBV11-1 and TRBJ2-7; TCRdb gives TRBD1 as the D gene, but with no DNA this cannot be confirmed. Looked up from germline, CDR1 is SGHAT and CDR2 is FQDESV (reference sequence). This CDR3 is 16 amino acids long. CDR3 residues: CASSSRTGAIPYEQYF.

The chain has TRBV23-1 and TRBJ2-1. TRBV23-1 has ORF status, its function being uncertain. The CDR3 is 11 residues long. CDR3 sequence: CANSDRNEQFF.

This chain uses TRBV5-1 with TRBJ2-1; the D gene TCRdb calls, TRBD2, cannot be checked with no DNA. CDR1 SGHRS and CDR2 YFSETQ come from the germline V gene. CDR3 size: 18 residues. The CDR3: CASSYWTSGRALDNEQFF.

The CDR3: CSVGRDINEKLFF. The chain has TRBV29-1 and TRBJ1-4; TCRdb's D call of TRBD1 is untestable without DNA. Germline V gene sequence: CDR1 SQVTM, CDR2 ANQGSEA. The CDR3 length is 13 residues.

The chain recombines TRBV29-1 with TRBJ2-1; without DNA, the TCRdb call of TRBD1 cannot be checked. The CDR3 covers 13 residues. Germline CDR1 and CDR2: SQVTM and ANQGSEA. CDR3 residues: CSVEGTGWHEQFF.

The CDR3 reads CASSLRGDTQYF. The chain carries TRBV12-3 or TRBV12-4 and TRBJ2-3. The CDR3 is made up of 12 amino acids.

The chain couples TRBV5-1 to TRBJ2-1; the TCRdb D gene call, TRBD2, has no DNA to confirm it. The CDR3 is made up of 19 amino acids. The germline V gene has CDR1 SGHRS and CDR2 YFSETQ. CDR3 in amino acids: CASSFQVLAGGSGHNEQFF.